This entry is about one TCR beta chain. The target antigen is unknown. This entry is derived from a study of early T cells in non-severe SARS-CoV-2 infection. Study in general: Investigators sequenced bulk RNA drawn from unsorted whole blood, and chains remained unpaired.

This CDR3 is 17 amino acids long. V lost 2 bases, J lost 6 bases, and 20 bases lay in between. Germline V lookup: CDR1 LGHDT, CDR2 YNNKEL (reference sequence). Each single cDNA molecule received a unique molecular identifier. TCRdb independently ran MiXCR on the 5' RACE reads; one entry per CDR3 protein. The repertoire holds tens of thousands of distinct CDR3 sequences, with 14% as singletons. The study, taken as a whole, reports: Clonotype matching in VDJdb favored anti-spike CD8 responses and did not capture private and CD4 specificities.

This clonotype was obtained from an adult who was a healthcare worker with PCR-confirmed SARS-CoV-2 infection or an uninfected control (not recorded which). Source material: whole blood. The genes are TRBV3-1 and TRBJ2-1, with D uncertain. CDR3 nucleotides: TGTGCCAGCAGCCAAAGGCAGTTTGGCCGTACGGTCAATGAGCAGTTCTTC. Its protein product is CASSQRQFGRTVNEQFF.